This T cell receptor (beta chain) originates from a study of T-cell reconstitution after alpha-beta-depleted transplantation in children (dated by TCRdb to 2015 to 2016). Regarding the study in general: The study quantitatively tracked T-cell immune reconstitution after TCRalphabeta/CD19-depleted allogeneic hematopoietic cell transplantation in children using TCR repertoire profiling. The research as a whole found: In some patients, the high TCRbeta diversity seen at day 60 was put down to recipient T cells and intrathymic progenitors that had survived conditioning. About two months after transplant, the apparently early recovery of alphabetaT-cell counts reportedly depended on just several hundred clones that had expanded rapidly and came from non-depleted graft cells. Over subsequent months, a decline in hyperexpanded clone frequencies was noted, and after one year, T-cell counts and TCRbeta diversity were mostly ascribed to newly produced T cells.

Libraries were prepared through PCR. Sequenced on an Illumina HiSeq 2500. TCR library preparation used molecular barcoding, with unique molecular identifiers applied to normalize quantification of the TCRbeta repertoire. Using fastp trimming at Q25 and MiXCR clonotype assembly, TCRdb reanalyzed the public sequencing data and kept in-frame beta chains. For every CDR3 protein sequence, its rows merge into one entry that carries the most common genes and DNA. For this sample the table gives 450,000 to 700,000 distinct CDR3 sequences, of which about a quarter were detected only once. The ten most abundant clones make up approximately 33% of the sample. V sheds 5 bases and J sheds 1 base, leaving 8 bases between their ends. The germline V gene (reference sequence) gives CDR1 as MNHEY and CDR2 as SMNVEV. From its cysteine to its phenylalanine, the CDR3 spans 13 amino acids. Only CDR3 DNA is held: 39 bases, read in frame from base 1.

This clonotype was seen more than once but under ten times. The antigen this receptor binds is unknown. Per-nucleotide qualities are absent, and no much larger clonotype sits a single base away. Explained via the paper, the treatment or condition label denotes: allogeneic hematopoietic cell transplantation with graft depleted of TCRalphabeta T cells and CD19 B cells. The children who served as transplant recipients had been given grafts of TCRalphabeta/CD19-depleted allogeneic hematopoietic cells. The input for sequencing was PBMCs, taken before TCRalphabeta/CD19-depleted stem cell transplant. The chain was built from TRBV27 and TRBJ2-5; the D segment cannot be called with confidence. The TCR comes from a boy in the first two years of life with Wiskott-Aldrich syndrome, due to receive a stem cell transplant. The nucleotides read TGTGCCAGCAGTCCGACCGGCCAAGAGACCCAGTACTTC. Translated, it reads CASSPTGQETQYF.